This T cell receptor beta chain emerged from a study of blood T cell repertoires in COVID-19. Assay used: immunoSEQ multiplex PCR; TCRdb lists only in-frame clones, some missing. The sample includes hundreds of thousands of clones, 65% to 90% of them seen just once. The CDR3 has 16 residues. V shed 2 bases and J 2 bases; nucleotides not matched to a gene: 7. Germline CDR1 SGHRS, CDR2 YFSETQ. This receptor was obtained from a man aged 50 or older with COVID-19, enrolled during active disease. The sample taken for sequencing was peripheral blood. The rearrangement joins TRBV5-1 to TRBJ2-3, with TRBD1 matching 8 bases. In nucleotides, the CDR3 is TGCGCCAGCAGCTTACGGACAGGGCGCCCCACAGATACGCAGTATTTT. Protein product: CASSLRTGRPTDTQYF.